A selection of T cell receptor beta chains follows, all from one sample in a study of blood T cell repertoires in COVID-19. Method: immunoSEQ multiplex PCR; TCRdb's copy keeps in-frame clones and lacks some. In the table there are under 300,000 clones, around four fifths of which are singletons. Source material: peripheral blood. Source of these receptors: a man aged 55 to 70 who had recovered from COVID-19. The CDR3 runs from the conserved cysteine through the conserved F or W. A D gene is named only where the DNA matches it firmly. Part of the rows lack a size; the others show once, few, many or a class for expanded clones.

TRBJ2-1 NA TRBV7-9 NA TGTGCCAGCATTTATGGGACAAGCTACAATGAGCAGTTCTTC CASIYGTSYNEQFF
TRBJ2-5 NA TRBV5-4 NA TGTGCCAGCGGGAGGCCAGAGACCCAGTACTTC CASGRPETQYF
TRBJ2-7 TRBD1 TRBV4-2 NA TGTGCCAGCAGCCTGGGGACAGGGGAAACCTACGAGCAGTACTTC CASSLGTGETYEQYF
TRBJ1-2 TRBD1 TRBV7-2 NA TGTGCCAGCAGCCAGGGGGGCCTCCCCTATGGCTACACCTTC CASSQGGLPYGYTF
TRBJ2-3 TRBD2 TRBV4-1 once TGCGCCAGCAGCCGCGACGGGACTAGCGGGACCACAGATACGCAGTATTTT CASSRDGTSGTTDTQYF
TRBJ1-5 TRBD1 TRBV19 NA TGTGCCAGTAGTATCCCGGACAGGGCGGGTCACAATCAGCCCCAGCATTTT CASSIPDRAGHNQPQHF
TRBJ1-5 NA TRBV28 NA TGTGCCAGCAGTTACGAAGCTAATCAGCCCCAGCATTTT CASSYEANQPQHF
TRBJ2-2 NA TRBV4-1 NA TGCGCCAGCAGCCCTAGGGGTTTGACCGGGGAGCTGTTTTTT CASSPRGLTGELFF
TRBJ2-1 TRBD1 TRBV28 NA TGTGCCAGCAGTACCTATGGGACAGGAGGTCGGTTCTTC CASSTYGTGGRFF
TRBJ2-2 TRBD2 TRBV6-5 once TGTGCCTCCAAGCGGGGTTCCGTGGGCACCGGGGAGCTGTTTTTT CASKRGSVGTGELFF
TRBJ2-2 TRBD2 TRBV19 NA TGTGCCAGTAGTTCCCCCGGGACTAGCGGGGCCACCGGGGAGCTGTTTTTT CASSSPGTSGATGELFF
TRBJ1-5 NA TRBV24-1 NA TGTGCCACCAGTGACAGGAATCAGCCCCAGCATTTT CATSDRNQPQHF
TRBJ2-5 TRBD2 TRBV7-2 NA TGTGCCAGCCGCCTTCAGGGAGGGGAGACCCAGTACTTC CASRLQGGETQYF
TRBJ2-1 TRBD1 TRBV6-6 once TGTGCCAGCAGTAGACAGGGCAACAATGAGCAGTTCTTC CASSRQGNNEQFF
TRBJ2-3 TRBD1 TRBV7-6 NA TGTGCCAGCAGCTTAGTAGGGGGACAGGGTGGCACAGATACGCAGTATTTT CASSLVGGQGGTDTQYF
TRBJ2-2 NA TRBV5-8 NA TGTGCCAGCAGCCAAAAGACAGTCTACACCGGGGAGCTGTTTTTT CASSQKTVYTGELFF
TRBJ2-2 NA TRBV11-2 NA TGTGCCAGCAGCAGAATAGCGGCTTCGAACACCGGGGAGCTGTTTTTT CASSRIAASNTGELFF
TRBJ2-3 TRBD2 TRBV7-2 NA TGTGCCAGCAGCCGCACGGGGGGGCTAGCGGGAGCTGTAGATACGCAGTATTTT CASSRTGGLAGAVDTQYF
TRBJ2-1 NA TRBV20-1 once TGCAGTGCTAGTGCTCAGAGGAGCGATCGCGAGCAGTTCTTC CSASAQRSDREQFF
TRBJ2-3 TRBD2 TRBV15 NA TGTGCCACCAGCAGAGATCTGGCTAGCGGGAGCACAGATACGCAGTATTTT CATSRDLASGSTDTQYF
TRBJ1-6 TRBD1 TRBV5-1 NA TGCGCCAGCAGCTTCGCAGGACAGGGGGCGGTTAATTCACCCCTCCACTTT CASSFAGQGAVNSPLHF
TRBJ2-7 NA TRBV30 NA TGTGCCTGGAGTGGGACAGGCGGGACCTACGAGCAGTACTTC CAWSGTGGTYEQYF
TRBJ1-3 NA TRBV10-3 NA TGTGCCATCAGTGAGCCGGGAAGTGGAAACACCATATATTTT CAISEPGSGNTIYF